These 25 T cell receptor beta chains came from one sample sequenced in a study of shared clonotypes between healthy human individuals. Generated by immunoSEQ multiplex PCR, the TCRdb table keeps only in-frame clones and is missing some. The table lists some 2,000,000 clones, roughly 94% of them singletons. Sequenced: naive CD4+ T cells sorted from blood. Subset indicated: CD45RA+ positively selected. All receptors derive from a man aged 18 to 29 in good health.

The chain carries TRBV7-9 and TRBJ2-3, with 8 bases fitting TRBD2. The length of the CDR3 is 16 residues. Trimming cost V 5 bases and J 4 bases; bases outside gene matches: 11. Germline V gene lookup returns CDR1 SEHNR and CDR2 FQNEAQ (reference sequence). CDR3 in amino acids: CASSRLIAGNSDTQYF. In DNA, the CDR3 is TGTGCCAGCAGCAGGCTTATAGCGGGGAACTCAGATACGCAGTATTTT.

The chain has TRBV5-6 and TRBJ2-2, with 12 bases matching TRBD2. Germline CDR1 SGHDT, CDR2 YYEEEE. The CDR3 contains 17 residues. The trim removed 2 bases at V and 1 base at J, leaving 3 bases unmatched. The CDR3 spells CASSFRTSGMNTGELFF. CDR3 DNA sequence: TGTGCCAGCAGCTTCCGGACTAGCGGGATGAACACCGGGGAGCTGTTTTTT.

The table lists this clone with a count of one. A much larger clone is a single base away; this may be a read error. This sample includes further DNA sequences coding for the same CDR3. The chain links TRBV2 to TRBJ2-7; D is ambiguous. Germline assignment: CDR1 SNHLY and CDR2 FYNNEI. The length of the CDR3 is 11 residues. The ends were cut back, 6 bases at V and 2 bases at J, with 5 bases in the middle. For the CDR3, the DNA is TGTGCCAGCAGACAGACCTACGAGCAGTACTTC. Its protein product is CASRQTYEQYF.

This sequence joins TRBV18 and TRBJ2-3; D is unresolved. Germline-derived CDR1 and CDR2 are KGHSH and LQKENI. The CDR3 length is 16 residues. Trimming took 5 bases from V and 2 from J, leaving 17 bases between them. DNA for the CDR3: TGTGCCAGCTCAACCACTATACACAGCAACACAGATACGCAGTATTTT. This sequence encodes CASSTTIHSNTDTQYF.

This chain connects TRBV5-1 to TRBJ2-1, with D possibly being TRBD2 (6 bases). CDR3 length equals 16 residues. The V end was cut by 1 base, the J end by 1 base, with 12 bases between. Germline V gene sequence: CDR1 SGHRS, CDR2 YFSETQ. CDR3 loop: CASSLSPRGSYNEQFF. CDR3 DNA sequence: TGCGCCAGCAGCTTGTCCCCCCGGGGGTCCTACAATGAGCAGTTCTTC.

DNA of the CDR3: TGTGCCAGCAGCTTGGACAGGGGGCACGGTGAGCAGTTCTTC. Translation gives CASSLDRGHGEQFF. The rearrangement uses TRBV7-3 and TRBJ2-1; 11 bases are a match to TRBD1. Unmatched junction bases numbered 4, after V lost 3 bases and J lost 9 bases. This CDR3 has 14 residues. CDR1 SGHTA and CDR2 FQGTGA come from the germline V gene.

The DNA for the CDR3 is TGTGCCACCGCACCCGAGGGAAGCAATCAGCCCCAGCATTTT. Translated: CATAPEGSNQPQHF. The chain recombines TRBV10-3 with TRBJ1-5; no definite D call. Germline CDR1 is ENHRY and CDR2 is SYGVKD. The length of the CDR3 is 14 residues. V gave up 10 bases and J gave up 1 base, with 14 bases separating them.

This chain links TRBV18 with TRBJ2-5; the D gene is possibly TRBD1 (6 bases). The CDR3 covers 16 residues. The V end was cut by 3 bases, the J end by 4 bases, with 18 bases between. CDR1 is KGHSH, CDR2 LQKENI, per germline. The CDR3, as DNA: TGTGCCAGCTCACCGACTACAGGGTTTTTCGGAGAGACCCAGTACTTC. Translated, it gives CASSPTTGFFGETQYF.

The chain recombines TRBV30 with TRBJ2-7, with 7 bases matching TRBD2. The germline CDR1 and CDR2 sequences are GTSNPN and SVGIG (reference sequence). The CDR3 is 15 amino acids. With 0 bases clipped from V and 2 bases from J, the junction kept 7 bases outside the gene matches. In DNA form, the CDR3 reads TGTGCCTGGAGTGTAGGTCTAGCGGATCCCTACGAGCAGTACTTC. Its translation: CAWSVGLADPYEQYF.

The chain couples TRBV14 to TRBJ2-3; 10 bases match TRBD2. CDR3 length: 16 amino acids. After removal of 3 bases from V and 4 bases from J, the junction contained 7 bases not matched to a gene. Germline loops: CDR1 SGHDN, CDR2 FVKESK. For the CDR3, the DNA is TGTGCCAGCAGCCAGATAGGTGGACTAGCGGCAGATACGCAGTATTTT. Translated: CASSQIGGLAADTQYF.

About this clone: This specimen includes other DNA sequences encoding the same CDR3. The V call is TRBV28, the J call TRBJ1-3; perhaps TRBD1 as D (6 bases). CDR1 and CDR2 from the germline V gene are MDHEN and SYDVKM. V was shortened by 2 bases and J by 2 bases, with 7 bases between the two germline ends. This CDR3 contains 14 residues. The CDR3 bases are TGTGCCAGCAGTTTAGGGGGCGCTGGAAACACCATATATTTT. This sequence encodes CASSLGGAGNTIYF.

The chain couples TRBV4-3 to TRBJ1-6, with no clear D. The V gene's germline CDR1 is LGHNA and CDR2 YSLEER. The CDR3 is 17 amino acids. V lost 2 bases to trimming and J lost 0 bases, with 11 bases between them. CDR3 residues: CASSQFSRSSYNSPLHF. CDR3 sequence (DNA): TGCGCCAGCAGCCAATTCAGCAGGAGCTCCTATAATTCACCCCTCCACTTT.

CDR3 region: CASSQGSLNYGYTF. The DNA for the CDR3 is TGTGCCAGCAGCCAGGGGTCTCTGAACTATGGCTACACCTTC. The V and J genes are TRBV7-2 and TRBJ1-2; D might be TRBD1 (6 bases). Germline V gene sequence: CDR1 SGHTA, CDR2 FQGNSA. Trimming removed 5 bases from V and 2 bases from J, with 12 bases in between. The CDR3 has 14 residues.

The rearrangement links TRBV27 to TRBJ1-2; TRBD1 matches 9 bases. V lost 3 bases, J lost 4 bases, and 6 bases stayed unmatched. CDR1 is MNHEY and CDR2 is SMNVEV in the germline V gene (reference sequence). This CDR3 spans 15 amino acids. The DNA of the CDR3 is TGTGCCAGCAGTTTCCGGACAGGGGATTTCTATGGCTACACCTTC. This encodes CASSFRTGDFYGYTF.

The V and J genes are TRBV15 and TRBJ2-7; D may be TRBD1 (5 bases). CDR1 and CDR2 from the germline V gene are LNHNV and YYDKDF (reference sequence). This CDR3 has 13 residues. V lost 1 base to trimming and J lost 3 bases, with 7 bases between them. The chain's CDR3 is CATSRAQVYEQYF. The CDR3 bases are TGTGCCACCAGCAGAGCACAGGTCTACGAGCAGTACTTC.

This chain links TRBV10-2 with TRBJ2-1; D is possibly TRBD2 (5 bases). Germline CDR1 is WSHSY and CDR2 is SAAADI. The CDR3 has 13 amino acids. The V end lost 5 bases, the J end lost 4 bases, and 9 bases lay between the germline ends. As DNA, the CDR3 is TGCGCCAGCAGTTGGACTGTTTACAATGAGCAGTTCTTC. The encoded protein is CASSWTVYNEQFF.

The chain links TRBV30 to TRBJ2-1; either TRBD1 or TRBD2 may supply D (5 bases each). The CDR3 sequence is 15 residues long. V was trimmed by 2 bases and J by 4 bases, leaving 15 bases between them. Germline V gives CDR1 GTSNPN, CDR2 SVGIG (reference sequence). The CDR3 spells CAWSPIGKGYNEQFF. The CDR3 nucleotides are TGTGCCTGGAGTCCTATCGGGAAGGGGTACAATGAGCAGTTCTTC.

This clone was counted between two and nine times. The genes are TRBV19 and TRBJ2-3; 7 nucleotides agree with TRBD2. The CDR3 has 20 residues. The germline V gene has CDR1 LNHDA and CDR2 SQIVND (reference sequence). Unmatched junction bases numbered 25, after V lost 5 bases and J lost 5 bases. CDR3 in amino acids: CASSRPHGGGRDGSGDTQYF. The CDR3 bases are TGTGCCAGTAGTCGGCCCCACGGCGGGGGACGGGATGGTTCGGGAGATACGCAGTATTTT.

The J gene is TRBJ2-3, the V gene TRBV29-1; 8 positions agree with TRBD1. Germline values: CDR1 SQVTM, CDR2 ANQGSEA. Trimming at V came to 6 bases and at J to 0 bases, leaving 11 bases not matched to a gene. There are 16 residues in the CDR3. CDR3 DNA: TGCAGCGTCCGAGGGGGTCAGGGGGCGAGCACAGATACGCAGTATTTT. It specifies CSVRGGQGASTDTQYF.

This rearrangement joins TRBV7-2 to TRBJ1-3; D is ambiguous. This CDR3 is 15 amino acids long. The germline V and J ends were trimmed by 1 base and 0 bases, with 7 bases remaining between them. CDR1 SGHTA and CDR2 FQGNSA come from the germline V gene. The CDR3 sequence: CASSLEVGSGNTIYF. The CDR3 coding sequence is TGTGCCAGCAGCTTAGAAGTCGGCTCTGGAAACACCATATATTTT. The variable domain in full, completed from reference TRBV7-2 and TRBJ1-3, reads GAGVSQSPSNKVTEKGKDVELRCDPISGHTALYWYRQSLGQGLEFLIYFQGNSAPDKSGLPSDRFSAERTGGSVSTLTIQRTQQEDSAVYLCASSLEVGSGNTIYFGEGSWLTVV.

The table lists this clone with a count of one. This rearrangement joins TRBV11-2 to TRBJ1-2; 7 bases are shared with TRBD1. The CDR3 totals 14 residues. Germline CDR1 and CDR2: SGHAT and FQNNGV. V gave up 5 bases and J gave up 2 bases; unmatched junction bases: 5. The CDR3 region is CASSRGTANYGYTF. The CDR3 DNA is TGTGCCAGCAGCCGAGGGACAGCCAACTATGGCTACACCTTC.

Comments on this clone: Other DNA sequences in the sample encode the same CDR3. The chain uses TRBV5-1 and TRBJ1-2; D is undetermined. The germline gives CDR1 SGHRS, CDR2 YFSETQ. Trimming removed 1 base at V and 2 bases at J, with 6 bases between. CDR3 length: 13 amino acids. The CDR3 sequence: CASSLPGNYGYTF. The CDR3 DNA reads TGCGCCAGCAGCTTGCCGGGAAACTATGGCTACACCTTC.

V is TRBV19 and J is TRBJ2-7, with D perhaps assigned TRBD1 or TRBD2 (5 bases each). V lost 5 bases and J lost 1, with 12 bases in between. In germline, CDR1 is LNHDA, CDR2 SQIVND (reference sequence). The CDR3 spans 14 residues. The CDR3 region has the DNA TGTGCCAGTAGTGGGGGACCGCTATCCTACGAGCAGTACTTC. It specifies CASSGGPLSYEQYF.

The genes are TRBV27 and TRBJ1-2; D may be TRBD1 (6 bases). CDR1 is MNHEY and CDR2 is SMNVEV in the germline V gene (reference sequence). The CDR3 is made up of 12 amino acids. The V end was cut by 6 bases, the J end by 8 bases, with 13 bases between. CDR3 region: CASRAQGFGYTF. In DNA form, the CDR3 reads TGTGCCAGCAGGGCACAGGGCTTCGGCTACACCTTC.

Note on this clone: Other DNA sequences from this sample encode an identical CDR3 as well. The chain has TRBV18 and TRBJ1-5; tentatively, D is TRBD1 (6 bases). The CDR3 consists of 14 residues. Germline V lookup: CDR1 KGHSH, CDR2 LQKENI. Trimming pared 3 bases from V and 5 bases from J, leaving 11 bases between. The CDR3 loop is CASSPLPGDQPQHF. The CDR3 DNA reads TGTGCCAGCTCACCCCTCCCAGGGGATCAGCCCCAGCATTTT.